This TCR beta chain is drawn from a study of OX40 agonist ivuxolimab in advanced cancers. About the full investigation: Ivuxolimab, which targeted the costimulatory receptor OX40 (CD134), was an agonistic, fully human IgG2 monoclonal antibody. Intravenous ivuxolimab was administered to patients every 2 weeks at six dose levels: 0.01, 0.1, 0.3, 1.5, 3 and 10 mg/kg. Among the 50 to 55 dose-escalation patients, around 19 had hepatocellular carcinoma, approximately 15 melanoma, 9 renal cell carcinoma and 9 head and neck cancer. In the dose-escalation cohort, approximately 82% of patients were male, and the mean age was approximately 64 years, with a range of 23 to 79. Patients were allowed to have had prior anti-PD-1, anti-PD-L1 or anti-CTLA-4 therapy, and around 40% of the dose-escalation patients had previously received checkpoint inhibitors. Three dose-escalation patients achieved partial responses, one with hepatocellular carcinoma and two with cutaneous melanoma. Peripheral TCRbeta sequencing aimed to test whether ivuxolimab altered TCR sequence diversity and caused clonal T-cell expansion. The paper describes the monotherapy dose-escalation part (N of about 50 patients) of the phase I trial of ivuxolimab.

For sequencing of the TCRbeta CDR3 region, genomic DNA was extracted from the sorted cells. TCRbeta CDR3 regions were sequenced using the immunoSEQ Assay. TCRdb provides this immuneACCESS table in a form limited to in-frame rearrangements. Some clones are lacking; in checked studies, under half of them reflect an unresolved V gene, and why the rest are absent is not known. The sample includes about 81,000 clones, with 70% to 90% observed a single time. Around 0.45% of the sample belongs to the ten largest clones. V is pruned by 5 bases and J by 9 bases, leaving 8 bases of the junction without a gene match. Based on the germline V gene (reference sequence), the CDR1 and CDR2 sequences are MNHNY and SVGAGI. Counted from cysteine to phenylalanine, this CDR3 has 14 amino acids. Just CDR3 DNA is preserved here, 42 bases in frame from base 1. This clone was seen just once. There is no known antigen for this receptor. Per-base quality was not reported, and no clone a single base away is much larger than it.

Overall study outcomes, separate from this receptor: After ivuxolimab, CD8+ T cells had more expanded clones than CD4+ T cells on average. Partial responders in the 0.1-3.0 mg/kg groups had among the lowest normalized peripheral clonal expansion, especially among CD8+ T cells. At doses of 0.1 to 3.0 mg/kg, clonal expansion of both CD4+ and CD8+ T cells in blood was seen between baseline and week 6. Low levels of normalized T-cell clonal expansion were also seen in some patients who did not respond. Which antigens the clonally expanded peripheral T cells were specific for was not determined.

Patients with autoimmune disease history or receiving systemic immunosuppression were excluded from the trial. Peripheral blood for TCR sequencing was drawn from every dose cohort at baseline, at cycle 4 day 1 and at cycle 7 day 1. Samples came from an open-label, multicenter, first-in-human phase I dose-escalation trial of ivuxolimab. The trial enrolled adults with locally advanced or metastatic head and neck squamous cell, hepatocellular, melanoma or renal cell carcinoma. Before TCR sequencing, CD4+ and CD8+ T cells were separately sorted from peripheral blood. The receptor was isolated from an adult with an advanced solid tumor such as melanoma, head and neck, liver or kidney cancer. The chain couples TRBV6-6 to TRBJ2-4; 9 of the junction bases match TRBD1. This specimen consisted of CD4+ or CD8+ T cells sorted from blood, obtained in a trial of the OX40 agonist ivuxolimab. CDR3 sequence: CASSTGGGLGIQYF. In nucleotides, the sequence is TGTGCCAGCAGTACAGGGGGCGGCTTGGGCATTCAGTACTTC.